The entry below gives a single T cell receptor beta chain sequence along with its context. Only in-frame clones appear in the TCRdb table, and some are missing; sequencing was by immunoSEQ multiplex PCR. The sample consists of over 75,000 clones, roughly 75% of them appearing once. The length of the CDR3 is 13 residues. The germline gives CDR1 SGHRS, CDR2 YFSETQ. Trimming shortened V by 0 bases and J by 2 bases, and 6 bases separated the two germline ends. This entry comes from a study of a mutant IDH1 vaccine in newly diagnosed glioma. The time point denotes: baseline, week 1 (first vaccination visit). Treatment described: pre-vaccination baseline after standard-of-care therapy. Each of the donors came in with new WHO grade 3 or 4 astrocytomas that were IDH1-mutant and ATRX-lost.

The chain employs TRBV5-1 and TRBJ2-7; D ambiguous. This receptor was taken from a man aged 35-49 years with glioma. The input for sequencing was PBMCs, taken from a glioma patient treated with radiotherapy, temozolomide or both. The CDR3 here is CASSLESTYEQYF. The CDR3 bases are TGCGCCAGCAGCTTGGAGTCCACCTACGAGCAGTACTTC. Complete variable domain (other parts from reference TRBV5-1 and TRBJ2-7): KAGVTQTPRYLIKTRGQQVTLSCSPISGHRSVSWYQQTPGQGLQFLFEYFSETQRNKGNFPGRFSGRQFSNSRSEMNVSTLELGDSALYLCASSLESTYEQYFGPGTRLTVT.